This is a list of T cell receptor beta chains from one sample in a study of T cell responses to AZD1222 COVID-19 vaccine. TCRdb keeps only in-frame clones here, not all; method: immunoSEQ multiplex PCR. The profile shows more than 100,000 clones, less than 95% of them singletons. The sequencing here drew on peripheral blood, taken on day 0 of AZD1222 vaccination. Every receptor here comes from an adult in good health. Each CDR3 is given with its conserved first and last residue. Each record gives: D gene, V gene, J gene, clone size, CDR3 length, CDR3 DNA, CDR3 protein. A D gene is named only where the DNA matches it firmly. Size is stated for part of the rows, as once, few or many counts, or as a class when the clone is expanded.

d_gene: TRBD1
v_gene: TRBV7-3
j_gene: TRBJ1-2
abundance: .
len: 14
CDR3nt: TGTGCCAGCAGCCCCACGGGACAGATCAGTGGCTACACCTTC
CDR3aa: CASSPTGQISGYTF

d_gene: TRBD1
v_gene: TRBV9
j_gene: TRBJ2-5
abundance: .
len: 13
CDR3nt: TGTGCCAGCAGCGGGGGACAGGGCGAGACCCAGTACTTC
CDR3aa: CASSGGQGETQYF

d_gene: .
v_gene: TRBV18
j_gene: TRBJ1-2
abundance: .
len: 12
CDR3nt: TGTGCCAGCTCACAGGCCCACTATGGCTACACCTTC
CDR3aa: CASSQAHYGYTF

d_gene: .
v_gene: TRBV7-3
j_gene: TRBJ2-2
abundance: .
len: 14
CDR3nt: TGTGCCAGCAGCTTAGTGGTGAACACCGGGGAGCTGTTTTTT
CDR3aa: CASSLVVNTGELFF

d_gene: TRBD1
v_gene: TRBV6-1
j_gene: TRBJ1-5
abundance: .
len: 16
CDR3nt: TGTGCCAGCAGTGGGTACAGGGGGAGCGGCAATCAGCCCCAGCATTTT
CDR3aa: CASSGYRGSGNQPQHF

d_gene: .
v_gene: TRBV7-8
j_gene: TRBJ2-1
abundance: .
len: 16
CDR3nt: TGTGCCAGCAGCTTGGGGGATGTTGACTCCTACAATGAGCAGTTCTTC
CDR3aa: CASSLGDVDSYNEQFF

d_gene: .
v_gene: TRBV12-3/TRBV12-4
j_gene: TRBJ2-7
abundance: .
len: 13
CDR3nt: TGTGCCAGCAGTCTTTTTCTTAATGACGAGCAGTACTTC
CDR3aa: CASSLFLNDEQYF

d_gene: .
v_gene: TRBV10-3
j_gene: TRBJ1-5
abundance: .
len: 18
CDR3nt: TGTGCCATCAGTGAGACAGGGCCTACACCTTATAGCAATCAGCCCCAGCATTTT
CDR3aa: CAISETGPTPYSNQPQHF

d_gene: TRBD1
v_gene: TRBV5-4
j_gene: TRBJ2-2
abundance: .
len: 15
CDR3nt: TGTGCCAGCAGCGCACACAACAGGGGCCCCGGGGAGCTGTTTTTT
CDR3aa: CASSAHNRGPGELFF

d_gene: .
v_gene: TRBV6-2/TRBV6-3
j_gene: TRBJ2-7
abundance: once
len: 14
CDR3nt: TGTGCCAGCAGTTACCCGGACAGAGCCTACGAGCAGTACTTC
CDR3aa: CASSYPDRAYEQYF

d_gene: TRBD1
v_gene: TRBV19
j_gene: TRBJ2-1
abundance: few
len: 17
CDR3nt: TGTGCCAGTAGTCCCCCTCGGGACAGGGAAACGTACAATGAGCAGTTCTTC
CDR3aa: CASSPPRDRETYNEQFF

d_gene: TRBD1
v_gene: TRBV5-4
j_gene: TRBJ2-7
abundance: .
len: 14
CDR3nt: TGTGCCAGCAGCTTGGGGGACAGACCCTACGAGCAGTACTTC
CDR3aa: CASSLGDRPYEQYF

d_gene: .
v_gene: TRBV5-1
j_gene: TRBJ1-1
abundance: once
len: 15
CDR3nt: TGCGCCAGCAGCTTGATGGTCGGAGTGAACACTGAAGCTTTCTTT
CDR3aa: CASSLMVGVNTEAFF

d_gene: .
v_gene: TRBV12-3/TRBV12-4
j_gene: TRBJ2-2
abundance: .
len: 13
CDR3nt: TGTGCCAGCAGTGTAATGAACACCGGGGAGCTGTTTTTT
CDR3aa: CASSVMNTGELFF

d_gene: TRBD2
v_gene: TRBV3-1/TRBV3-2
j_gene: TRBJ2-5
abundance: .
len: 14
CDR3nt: TGTGCCAGCAGCGCCGGGACTAGCCCGATGACCCAGTACTTC
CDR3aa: CASSAGTSPMTQYF

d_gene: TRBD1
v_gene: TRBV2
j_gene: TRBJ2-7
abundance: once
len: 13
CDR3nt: TGTGCCAGCAGGGAGACAGGGATCGACGAGCAGTACTTC
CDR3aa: CASRETGIDEQYF

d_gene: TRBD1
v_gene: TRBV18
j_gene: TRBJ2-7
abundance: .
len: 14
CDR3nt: TGTGCCAGCTCACCCAGGACAGGGGGCTACGAGCAGTACTTC
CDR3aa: CASSPRTGGYEQYF

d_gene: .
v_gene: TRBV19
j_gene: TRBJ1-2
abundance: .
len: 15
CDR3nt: TGTGCCAGTAGCCCTAGACAGGAAGATTTAAGCGGCTACACCTTC
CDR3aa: CASSPRQEDLSGYTF

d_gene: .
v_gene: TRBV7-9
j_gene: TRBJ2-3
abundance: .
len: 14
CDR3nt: TGTGCCAGCACGCAACGTACTAGCACAGATACGCAGTATTTT
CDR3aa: CASTQRTSTDTQYF

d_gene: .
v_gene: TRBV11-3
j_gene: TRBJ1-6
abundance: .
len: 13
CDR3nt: TGTGCCAGCAGCTTACAGCATAATTCACCCCTCCACTTT
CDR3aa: CASSLQHNSPLHF

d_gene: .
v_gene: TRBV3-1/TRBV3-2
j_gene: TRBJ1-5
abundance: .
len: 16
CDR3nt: TGTGCCAGCAGCCAAGGGGGGGGCCATAGCAATCAGCCCCAGCATTTT
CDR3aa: CASSQGGGHSNQPQHF

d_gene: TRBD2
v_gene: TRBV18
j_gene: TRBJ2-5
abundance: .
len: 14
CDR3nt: TGTGCCAGCTCAACTCTAGCGGGGGAAGAGACCCAGTACTTC
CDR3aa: CASSTLAGEETQYF

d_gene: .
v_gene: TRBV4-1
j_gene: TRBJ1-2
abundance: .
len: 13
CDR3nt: TGCGCCAGCAGCCAAGAGTCAAACTATGGCTACACCTTC
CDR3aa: CASSQESNYGYTF

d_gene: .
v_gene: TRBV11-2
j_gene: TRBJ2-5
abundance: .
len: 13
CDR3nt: TGTGCCAGCAGCTTTGGGACTCCCCCCTTGGCTTACTTC
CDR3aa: CASSFGTPPLAYF

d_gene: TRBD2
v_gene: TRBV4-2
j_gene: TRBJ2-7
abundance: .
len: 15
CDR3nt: TGTGCCAGCAGCCAAGTGAGCGGGGTTTCCTACGAGCAGTACTTC
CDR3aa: CASSQVSGVSYEQYF

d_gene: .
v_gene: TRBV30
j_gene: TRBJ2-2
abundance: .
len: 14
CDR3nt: TGTGCCTGGAAAGGAGGAACGAACACCGGGGAGCTGTTTTTT
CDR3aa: CAWKGGTNTGELFF

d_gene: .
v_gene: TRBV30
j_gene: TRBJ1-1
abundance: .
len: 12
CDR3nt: TGTGCCTGGAGTTACCTTAACACTGAAGCTTTCTTT
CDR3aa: CAWSYLNTEAFF

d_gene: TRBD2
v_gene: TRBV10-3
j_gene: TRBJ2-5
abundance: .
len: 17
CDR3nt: TGTGCCATCAGTGAGTTCAGTAGCGGGGGGTACCAAGAGACCCAGTACTTC
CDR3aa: CAISEFSSGGYQETQYF

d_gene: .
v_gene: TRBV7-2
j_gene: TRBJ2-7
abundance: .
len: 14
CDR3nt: TGTGCCAGCAGCCAGGGATACCGTACCTACGAGCAGTACTTC
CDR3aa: CASSQGYRTYEQYF

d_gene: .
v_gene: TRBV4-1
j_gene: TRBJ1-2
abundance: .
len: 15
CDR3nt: TGCGCCAGCAGCCAAGGGTACAGGGATTTTATTGGGTACACCTTC
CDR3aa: CASSQGYRDFIGYTF

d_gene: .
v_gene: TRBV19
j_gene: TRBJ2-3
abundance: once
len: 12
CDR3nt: TGTGCCAGTAGTATAGAAATAGATACGCAGTATTTT
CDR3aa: CASSIEIDTQYF

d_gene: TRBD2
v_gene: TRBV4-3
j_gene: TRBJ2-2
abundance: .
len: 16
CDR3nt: TGCGCCAGCAGCCCCCTCGCGGGGGGGGGTATAAGGGAGCTGTTTTTT
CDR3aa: CASSPLAGGGIRELFF

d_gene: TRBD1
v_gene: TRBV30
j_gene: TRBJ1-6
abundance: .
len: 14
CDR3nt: TGTGCCTGGAGTAAGGACAGGGGAGGATCACCCCTCCACTTT
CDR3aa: CAWSKDRGGSPLHF

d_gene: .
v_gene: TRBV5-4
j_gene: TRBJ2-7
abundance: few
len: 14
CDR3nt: TGTGCCAGCAGCTTAGGGGGCGGGGGTTTCGAGCAGTACTTC
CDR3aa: CASSLGGGGFEQYF

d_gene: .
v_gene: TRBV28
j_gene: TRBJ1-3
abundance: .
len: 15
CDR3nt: TGTGCCAGCAGTTTAACAGGGTTCTCTGGAAACACCATATATTTT
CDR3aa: CASSLTGFSGNTIYF

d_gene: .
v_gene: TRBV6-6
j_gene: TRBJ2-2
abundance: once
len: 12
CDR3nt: TGTGCCAGCACCACGAACACCGGGGAGCTGTTTTTT
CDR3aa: CASTTNTGELFF

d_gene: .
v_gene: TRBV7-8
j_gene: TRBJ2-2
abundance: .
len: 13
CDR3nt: TGTGCCAGCAGCTTAGTCCAAGCGGGGGAGCTGTTTTTT
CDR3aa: CASSLVQAGELFF

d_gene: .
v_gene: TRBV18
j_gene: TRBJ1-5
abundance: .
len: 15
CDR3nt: TGTGCCAGCTCAGAAGGGAGGGCCGCCTATCAGCCCCAGCATTTT
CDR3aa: CASSEGRAAYQPQHF

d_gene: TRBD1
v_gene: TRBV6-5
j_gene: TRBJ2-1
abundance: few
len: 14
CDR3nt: TGTGCCAGCAGTTACTCGGACAGGGACAATGAGCAGTTCTTC
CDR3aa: CASSYSDRDNEQFF

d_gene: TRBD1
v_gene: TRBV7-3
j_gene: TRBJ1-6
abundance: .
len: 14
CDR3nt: TGTGCCAGCAGCGAACAGGGGGGGGATTCACCCCTCCACTTT
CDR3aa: CASSEQGGDSPLHF

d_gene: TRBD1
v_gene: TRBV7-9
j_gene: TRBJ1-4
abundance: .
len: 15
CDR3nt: TGTGCCAGCAGCCCCCGACAGGGGGATTATGAAAAACTGTTTTTT
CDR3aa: CASSPRQGDYEKLFF

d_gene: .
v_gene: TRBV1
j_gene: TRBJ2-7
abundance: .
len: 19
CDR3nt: TGCACCAGCAGCCAAGAGGAGGGAGGAGGGGGCTCGAGCTCCTACGAGCAGTACTTC
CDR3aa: CTSSQEEGGGGSSSYEQYF

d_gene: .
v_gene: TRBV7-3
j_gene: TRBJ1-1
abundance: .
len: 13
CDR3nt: TGTGCCAGCAGCCCCGACAGCTACACTGAAGCTTTCTTT
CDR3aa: CASSPDSYTEAFF

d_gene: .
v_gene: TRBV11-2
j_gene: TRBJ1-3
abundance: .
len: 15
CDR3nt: TGTGCCAGCAGCGCTTTCGATAGGGACGGGCACACCATATATTTT
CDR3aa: CASSAFDRDGHTIYF

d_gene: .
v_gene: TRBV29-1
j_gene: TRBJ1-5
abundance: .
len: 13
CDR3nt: TGCAGCGTTGAGTTCAGTGCGAATCAGCCCCAGCATTTT
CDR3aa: CSVEFSANQPQHF

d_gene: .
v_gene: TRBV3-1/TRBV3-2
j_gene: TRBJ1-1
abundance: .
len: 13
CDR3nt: TGTGCCAGCAGCCAAGCCCGGGGCGCTGAAGCTTTCTTT
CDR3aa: CASSQARGAEAFF

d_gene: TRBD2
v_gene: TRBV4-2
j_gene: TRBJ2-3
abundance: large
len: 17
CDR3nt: TGTGCCAGCAGCCAAGATCAGCAGCGGGGGAGCACAGATACGCAGTATTTT
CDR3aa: CASSQDQQRGSTDTQYF

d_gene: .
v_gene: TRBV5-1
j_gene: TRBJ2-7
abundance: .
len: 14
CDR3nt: TGCGCCAGCAGCTTAGTACAGGGCTCCTACGAGCAGTACTTC
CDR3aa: CASSLVQGSYEQYF

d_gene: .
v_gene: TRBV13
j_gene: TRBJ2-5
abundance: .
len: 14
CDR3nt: TGTGCCAGCAGCTTAGTTCGGGGAGCGAAGACCCAGTACTTC
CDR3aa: CASSLVRGAKTQYF

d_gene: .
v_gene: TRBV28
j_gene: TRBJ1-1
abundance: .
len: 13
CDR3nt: TGTGCCAGCAGTTTCTGGGGGCAGGGTGAAGCTTTCTTT
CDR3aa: CASSFWGQGEAFF

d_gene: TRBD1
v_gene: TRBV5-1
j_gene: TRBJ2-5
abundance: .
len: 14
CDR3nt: TGCGCCAGCAGCTCGGGACAGACCCAAGAGACCCAGTACTTC
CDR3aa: CASSSGQTQETQYF

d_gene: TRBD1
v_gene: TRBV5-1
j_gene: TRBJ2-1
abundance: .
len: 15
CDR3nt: TGCGCCAGCAGCTTGGAGGGACAGGGGTGGAATGAGCAGTTCTTC
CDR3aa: CASSLEGQGWNEQFF

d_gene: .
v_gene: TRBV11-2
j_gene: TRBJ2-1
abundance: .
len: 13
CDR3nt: TGTGCCAGCAGCTTTGAGGTCGGAAGTGAGCAGTTCTTC
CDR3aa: CASSFEVGSEQFF

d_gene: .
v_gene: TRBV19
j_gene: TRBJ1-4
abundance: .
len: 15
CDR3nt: TGTGCCAGTAGTATAGCTGGGCGGATTAATGAAAAACTGTTTTTT
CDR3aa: CASSIAGRINEKLFF

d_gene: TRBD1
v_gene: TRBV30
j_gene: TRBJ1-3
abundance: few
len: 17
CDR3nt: TGTGCCTGGGACGGGACAGGGGGATTTCTCTCTGGAAACACCATATATTTT
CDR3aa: CAWDGTGGFLSGNTIYF

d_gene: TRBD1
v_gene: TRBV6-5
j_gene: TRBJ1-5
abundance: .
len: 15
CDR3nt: TGTGCCAGCAGTCCAGGGGGAATACGAAATCAGCCCCAGCATTTT
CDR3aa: CASSPGGIRNQPQHF